The source of this T cell receptor (beta chain) is a study of blood T cell repertoires in COVID-19. About the research overall: Acute and convalescent COVID-19 samples came from the United States, Italy and Spain.

V was cut by 0 bases and J by 5 bases, with 5 bases left in between. Germline assignment: CDR1 SGHTA and CDR2 FQGNSA. CDR3 length: 12 residues. Seattle patients were enrolled while actively infected and followed longitudinally. Produced via immunoSEQ multiplex PCR; TCRdb's table is partial and in-frame only. This sample has approximately 110,000 clones, with approximately 85% found just once. The source of this sequence is a woman of 80 years or more with COVID-19, enrolled during active disease. Sequenced material: peripheral blood. This chain connects TRBV7-2 to TRBJ2-7; D call uncertain. CDR3 nucleotides: TGTGCCAGCAGCTTAGCGCGGCACGAGCAGTACTTC. Encoded protein: CASSLARHEQYF. The entire variable domain, with the rest obtained from reference TRBV7-2 and TRBJ2-7, is as follows: GAGVSQSPSNKVTEKGKDVELRCDPISGHTALYWYRQSLGQGLEFLIYFQGNSAPDKSGLPSDRFSAERTGGSVSTLTIQRTQQEDSAVYLCASSLARHEQYFGPGTRLTVT.